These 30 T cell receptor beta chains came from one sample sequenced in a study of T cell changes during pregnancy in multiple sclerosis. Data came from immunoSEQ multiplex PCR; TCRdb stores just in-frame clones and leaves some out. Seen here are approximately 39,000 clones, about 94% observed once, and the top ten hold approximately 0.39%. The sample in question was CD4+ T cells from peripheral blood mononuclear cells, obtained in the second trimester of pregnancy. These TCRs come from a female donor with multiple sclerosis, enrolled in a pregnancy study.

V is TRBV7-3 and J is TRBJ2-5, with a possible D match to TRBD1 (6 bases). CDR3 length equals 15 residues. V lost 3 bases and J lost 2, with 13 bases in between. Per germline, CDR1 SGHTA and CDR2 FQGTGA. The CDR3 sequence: CASSLLQGRQETQYF. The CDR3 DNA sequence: TGTGCCAGCAGCTTGCTACAGGGAAGACAAGAGACCCAGTACTTC.

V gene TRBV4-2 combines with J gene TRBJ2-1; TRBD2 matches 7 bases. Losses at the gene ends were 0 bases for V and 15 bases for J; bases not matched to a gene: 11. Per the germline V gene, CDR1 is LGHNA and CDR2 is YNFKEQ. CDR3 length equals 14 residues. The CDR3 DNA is TGTGCCAGCAGCCAAGATCGGTGGGGGAGGGCCGCGTTCTTC. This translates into CASSQDRWGRAAFF.

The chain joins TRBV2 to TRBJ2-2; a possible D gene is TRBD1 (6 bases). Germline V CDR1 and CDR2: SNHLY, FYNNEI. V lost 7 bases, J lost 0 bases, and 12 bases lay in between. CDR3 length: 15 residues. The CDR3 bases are TGTGCCAGCATGCCCCCAGGGGCGAACACCGGGGAGCTGTTTTTT. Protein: CASMPPGANTGELFF.

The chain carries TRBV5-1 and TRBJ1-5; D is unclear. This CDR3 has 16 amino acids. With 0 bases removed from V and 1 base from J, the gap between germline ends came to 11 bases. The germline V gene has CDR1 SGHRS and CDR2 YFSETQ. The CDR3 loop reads CASSLDGGGSNQPQHF. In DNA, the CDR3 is TGCGCCAGCAGCTTGGATGGTGGAGGGAGCAATCAGCCCCAGCATTTT.

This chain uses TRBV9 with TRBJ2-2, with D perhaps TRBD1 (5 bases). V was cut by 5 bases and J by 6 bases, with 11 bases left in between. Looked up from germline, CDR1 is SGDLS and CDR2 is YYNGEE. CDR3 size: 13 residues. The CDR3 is CASRGEGAGELFF. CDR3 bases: TGTGCCAGCAGAGGGGAAGGAGCCGGGGAGCTGTTTTTT.

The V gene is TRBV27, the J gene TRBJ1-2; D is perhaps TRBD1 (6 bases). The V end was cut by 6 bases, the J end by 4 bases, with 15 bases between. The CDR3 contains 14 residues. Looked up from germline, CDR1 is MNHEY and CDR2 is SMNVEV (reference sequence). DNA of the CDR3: TGTGCCAGCAGGACCTTCGACAGGTCCTATGGCTACACCTTC. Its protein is CASRTFDRSYGYTF.

The CDR3 reads CASSPGPAGSTYNEQFF. CDR3 DNA sequence: TGTGCCAGCAGCCCAGGACCAGCGGGGTCCACCTACAATGAGCAGTTCTTC. The gene calls are TRBV5-4 and TRBJ2-1; 7 bases line up with TRBD2. CDR3 length: 17 amino acids. With 4 bases clipped from V and 2 bases from J, the junction kept 12 bases outside the gene matches. CDR1 is SGHNT, CDR2 YYREEE, per germline (reference sequence).

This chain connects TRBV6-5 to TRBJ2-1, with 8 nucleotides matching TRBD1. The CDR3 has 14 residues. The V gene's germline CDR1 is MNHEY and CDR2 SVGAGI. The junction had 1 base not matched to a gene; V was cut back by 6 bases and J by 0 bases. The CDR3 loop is CASRTGGSYNEQFF. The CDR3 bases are TGTGCCAGCAGAACAGGGGGCTCCTACAATGAGCAGTTCTTC.

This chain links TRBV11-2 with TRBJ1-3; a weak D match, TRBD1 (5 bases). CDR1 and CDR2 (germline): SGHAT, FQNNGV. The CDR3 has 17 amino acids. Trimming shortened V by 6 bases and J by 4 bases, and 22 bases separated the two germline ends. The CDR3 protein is CASRPDRGSNLGNTIYF. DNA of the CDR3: TGTGCCAGCAGACCCGACAGAGGATCTAACCTCGGAAACACCATATATTTT.

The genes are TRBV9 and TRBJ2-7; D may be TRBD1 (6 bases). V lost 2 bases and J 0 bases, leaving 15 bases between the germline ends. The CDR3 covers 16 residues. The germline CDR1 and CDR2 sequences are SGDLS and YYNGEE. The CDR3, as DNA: TGTGCCAGCAGCGTGGGTGGGGGCCTCGGCTCCTACGAGCAGTACTTC. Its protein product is CASSVGGGLGSYEQYF.

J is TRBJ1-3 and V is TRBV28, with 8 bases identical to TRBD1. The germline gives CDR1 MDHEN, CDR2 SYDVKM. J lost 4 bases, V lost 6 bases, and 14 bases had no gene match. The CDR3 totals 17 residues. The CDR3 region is CASSPTLGQGSGNTIYF. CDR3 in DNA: TGTGCCAGCAGCCCTACCCTCGGACAGGGTTCAGGAAACACCATATATTTT.

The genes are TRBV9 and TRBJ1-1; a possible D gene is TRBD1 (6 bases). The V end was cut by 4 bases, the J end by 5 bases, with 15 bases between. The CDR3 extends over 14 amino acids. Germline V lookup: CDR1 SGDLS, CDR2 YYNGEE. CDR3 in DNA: TGTGCCAGCAGCACACAGGGTACAAGAACTGAAGCTTTCTTT. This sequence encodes CASSTQGTRTEAFF.

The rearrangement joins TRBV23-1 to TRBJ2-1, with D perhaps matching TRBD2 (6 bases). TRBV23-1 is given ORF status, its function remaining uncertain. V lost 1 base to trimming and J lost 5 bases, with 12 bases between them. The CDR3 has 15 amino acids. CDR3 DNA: TGCGCCAGCAGTCAATTCGGGAGAAGTAACAATGAGCAGTTCTTC. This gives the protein CASSQFGRSNNEQFF.

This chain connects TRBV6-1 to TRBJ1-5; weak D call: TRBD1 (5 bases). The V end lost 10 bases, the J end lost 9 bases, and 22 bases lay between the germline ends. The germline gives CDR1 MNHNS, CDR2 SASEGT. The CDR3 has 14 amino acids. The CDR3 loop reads CATILGGPGGPQHF. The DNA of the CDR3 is TGTGCCACAATACTGGGGGGTCCAGGTGGGCCCCAGCATTTT.

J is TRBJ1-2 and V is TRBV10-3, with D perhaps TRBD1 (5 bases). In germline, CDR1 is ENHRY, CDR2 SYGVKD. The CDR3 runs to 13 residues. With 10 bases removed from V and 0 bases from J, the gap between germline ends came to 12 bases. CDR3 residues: CATMTEANYGYTF. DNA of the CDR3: TGTGCCACCATGACAGAAGCTAACTATGGCTACACCTTC.

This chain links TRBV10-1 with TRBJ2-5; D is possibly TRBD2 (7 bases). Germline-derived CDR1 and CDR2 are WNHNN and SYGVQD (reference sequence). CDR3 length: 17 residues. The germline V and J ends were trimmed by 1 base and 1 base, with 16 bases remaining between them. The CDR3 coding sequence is TGCGCCAGCAGTGAGTTGTGGTGGCGGGGGCTCCAAGAGACCCAGTACTTC. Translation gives CASSELWWRGLQETQYF.

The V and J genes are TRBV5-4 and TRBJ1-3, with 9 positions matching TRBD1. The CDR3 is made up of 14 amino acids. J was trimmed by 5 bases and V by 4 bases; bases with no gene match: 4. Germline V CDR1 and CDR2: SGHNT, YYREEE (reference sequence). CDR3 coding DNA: TGTGCCAGCAGCCCGGGACAGGGTCGAAACACCATATATTTT. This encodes CASSPGQGRNTIYF.

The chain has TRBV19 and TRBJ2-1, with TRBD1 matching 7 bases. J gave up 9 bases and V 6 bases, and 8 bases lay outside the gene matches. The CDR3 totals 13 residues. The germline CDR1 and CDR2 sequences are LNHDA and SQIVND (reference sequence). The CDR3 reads CASRRGLDGEQFF. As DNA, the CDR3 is TGTGCCAGTAGAAGGGGGCTAGACGGTGAGCAGTTCTTC.

The CDR3 loop reads CASGRVGEKLFF. CDR3 sequence (DNA): TGTGCCAGCGGCAGGGTGGGTGAAAAACTGTTTTTT. The genes are TRBV6-1 and TRBJ1-4, with D possibly matching TRBD1 (5 bases). The CDR3 length is 12 residues. Between the trimmed V and J ends, which lost 8 bases and 7 bases, there was a span of 11 bases. The germline V gene has CDR1 MNHNS and CDR2 SASEGT.

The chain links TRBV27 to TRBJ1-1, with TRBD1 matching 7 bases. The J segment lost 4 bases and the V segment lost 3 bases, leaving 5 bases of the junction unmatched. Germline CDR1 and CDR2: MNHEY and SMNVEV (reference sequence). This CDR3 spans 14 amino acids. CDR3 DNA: TGTGCCAGCAGTTTCAGACAGGGCAGCACTGAAGCTTTCTTT. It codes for CASSFRQGSTEAFF.

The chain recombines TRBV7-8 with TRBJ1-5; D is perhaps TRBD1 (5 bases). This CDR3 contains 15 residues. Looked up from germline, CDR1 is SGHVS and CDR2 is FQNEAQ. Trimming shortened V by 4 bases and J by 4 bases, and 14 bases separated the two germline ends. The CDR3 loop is CASSSNRDSNQPQHF. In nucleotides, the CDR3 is TGTGCCAGCAGCTCAAACCGGGACTCAAATCAGCCCCAGCATTTT.

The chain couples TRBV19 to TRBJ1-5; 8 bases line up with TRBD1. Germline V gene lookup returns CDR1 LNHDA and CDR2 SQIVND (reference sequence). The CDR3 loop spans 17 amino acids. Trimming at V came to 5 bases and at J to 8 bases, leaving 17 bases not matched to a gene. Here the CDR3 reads CASSAHSLGQGTKPQHF. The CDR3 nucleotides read TGTGCCAGTAGTGCCCATAGCTTAGGACAGGGAACGAAGCCCCAGCATTTT.

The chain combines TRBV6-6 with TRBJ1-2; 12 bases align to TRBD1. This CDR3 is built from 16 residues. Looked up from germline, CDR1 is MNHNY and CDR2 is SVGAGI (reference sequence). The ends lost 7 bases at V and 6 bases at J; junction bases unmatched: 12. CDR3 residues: CASKGQGAFGGNGYTF. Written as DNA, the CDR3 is TGTGCCAGCAAGGGACAGGGGGCGTTCGGGGGCAATGGCTACACCTTC.

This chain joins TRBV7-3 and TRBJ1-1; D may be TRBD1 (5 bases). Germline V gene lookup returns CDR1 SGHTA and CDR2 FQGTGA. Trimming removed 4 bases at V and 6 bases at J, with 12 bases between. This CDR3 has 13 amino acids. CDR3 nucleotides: TGTGCCAGCAGCTCTGGACAAGTCGCTGAAGCTTTCTTT. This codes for CASSSGQVAEAFF.

CDR3 in amino acids: CASSTLGAGWYEQYF. DNA for the CDR3: TGTGCCAGCAGTACTCTAGGCGCAGGGTGGTACGAGCAGTACTTC. The chain carries TRBV6-6 and TRBJ2-7, with D possibly TRBD1 on 5 matching bases. V gave up 5 bases and J gave up 4 bases, with 18 bases separating them. There are 15 residues in the CDR3. The germline V gene encodes CDR1 MNHNY and CDR2 SVGAGI (reference sequence).

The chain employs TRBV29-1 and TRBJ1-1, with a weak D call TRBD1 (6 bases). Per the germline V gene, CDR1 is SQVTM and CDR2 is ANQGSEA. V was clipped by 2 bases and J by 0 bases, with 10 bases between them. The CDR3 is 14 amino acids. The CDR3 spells CSVEQTGLNTEAFF. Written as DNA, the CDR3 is TGCAGCGTTGAACAGACAGGCCTGAACACTGAAGCTTTCTTT.

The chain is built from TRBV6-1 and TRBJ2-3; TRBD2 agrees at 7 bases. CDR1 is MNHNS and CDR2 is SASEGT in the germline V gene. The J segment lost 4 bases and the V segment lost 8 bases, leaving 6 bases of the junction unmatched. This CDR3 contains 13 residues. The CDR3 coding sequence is TGTGCCAGCGGTTCTAGCGGTGCAGATACGCAGTATTTT. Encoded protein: CASGSSGADTQYF.

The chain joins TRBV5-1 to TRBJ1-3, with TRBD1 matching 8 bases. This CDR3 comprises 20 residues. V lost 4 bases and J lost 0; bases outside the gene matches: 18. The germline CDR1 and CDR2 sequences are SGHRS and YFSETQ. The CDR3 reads CASSQEGDRRWGYSGNTIYF. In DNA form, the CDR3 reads TGCGCCAGCAGCCAGGAAGGGGACAGGCGATGGGGTTACTCTGGAAACACCATATATTTT.

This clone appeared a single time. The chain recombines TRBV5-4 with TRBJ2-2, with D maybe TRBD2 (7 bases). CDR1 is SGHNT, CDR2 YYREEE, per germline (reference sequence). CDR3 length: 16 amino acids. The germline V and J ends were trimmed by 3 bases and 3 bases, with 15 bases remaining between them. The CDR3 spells CASSSGGGGHTGELFF. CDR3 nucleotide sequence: TGTGCCAGCAGCTCAGGAGGGGGAGGGCACACCGGGGAGCTGTTTTTT.

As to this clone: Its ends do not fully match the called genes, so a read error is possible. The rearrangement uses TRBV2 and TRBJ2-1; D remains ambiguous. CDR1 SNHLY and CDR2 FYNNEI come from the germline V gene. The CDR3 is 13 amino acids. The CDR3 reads CASRYDSSNEQFF. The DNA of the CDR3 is TGTGCCAGCAGATACGACTCCTCCAATGAGCAGTTCTTC.